This T cell receptor beta chain came from a study of shared clonotypes between healthy human individuals. This CDR3 spans 15 amino acids. Germline V gives CDR1 MNHNS, CDR2 SASEGT. Trimming stripped 5 bases from V and 0 bases from J, with 11 bases between. TCRdb's table, derived via immunoSEQ multiplex PCR, lists solely in-frame clones and lacks some. The data hold about 2.4 million clones, with just over 90% observed a single time. The chain employs TRBV6-1 and TRBJ1-3; no clear D. Material: naive CD4+ T cells sorted from blood. As to subset: CD45RA+ positively selected. The TCR originated in a man aged 18 to 30 in good health. The CDR3 sequence is CASSTSRNSGNTIYF. DNA of the CDR3: TGTGCCAGCAGTACAAGTCGCAACTCTGGAAACACCATATATTTT.